Listed here are 26 T cell receptor beta chains from one sample, sequenced in a study of T cell changes during pregnancy in multiple sclerosis. Sequencing was performed with immunoSEQ multiplex PCR; in TCRdb, only in-frame clones are kept and a portion is missing. The table has tens of thousands of clones, under 95% seen once. The input for sequencing was CD4+ T cells from peripheral blood mononuclear cells, taken in the second trimester of pregnancy. The receptors were sampled from a female donor with multiple sclerosis, enrolled in a pregnancy study.

The V call is TRBV19, the J call TRBJ1-1; D remains ambiguous. Trimming left V 1 base short and J 0 bases short, with 3 bases between. The germline V gene has CDR1 LNHDA and CDR2 SQIVND (reference sequence). CDR3 length equals 13 residues. DNA for the CDR3: TGTGCCAGTAGTATAGTAGTGAACACTGAAGCTTTCTTT. It codes for CASSIVVNTEAFF.

The chain links TRBV11-2 to TRBJ2-4, with 7 bases matching TRBD1. V lost 5 bases to trimming and J lost 0 bases; unmatched junction nucleotides: 7. Germline V gene sequence: CDR1 SGHAT, CDR2 FQNNGV. The CDR3 extends over 16 amino acids. Here the CDR3 reads CASSPGTDSAKNIQYF. The CDR3 DNA reads TGTGCCAGCAGCCCTGGGACAGACTCAGCCAAAAACATTCAGTACTTC. Complete variable domain (other parts from reference TRBV11-2 and TRBJ2-4): EAGVAQSPRYKIIEKRQSVAFWCNPISGHATLYWYQQILGQGPKLLIQFQNNGVVDDSQLPKDRFSAERLKGVDSTLKIQPAKLEDSAVYLCASSPGTDSAKNIQYFGAGTRLSVL.

The chain has TRBV11-2 and TRBJ2-1; D ambiguous. The CDR3 runs to 14 residues. CDR1 is SGHAT and CDR2 is FQNNGV in the germline V gene. Trimming pared 3 bases from V and 6 bases from J, leaving 12 bases between. CDR3 sequence reads: CASSFVLVGNEQFF. CDR3 coding DNA: TGTGCCAGCAGCTTCGTGCTAGTAGGCAATGAGCAGTTCTTC.

The rearrangement uses TRBV2 and TRBJ2-5; D possibly corresponds to TRBD2 (6 bases). The germline CDR1 and CDR2 sequences are SNHLY and FYNNEI. This CDR3 has 12 residues. The V and J ends lost 5 bases and 4 bases respectively, with 8 bases between them. CDR3 sequence: CASSYGGETQYF. The CDR3 DNA reads as TGTGCCAGCAGTTACGGGGGAGAGACCCAGTACTTC.

This chain uses TRBV28 with TRBJ2-3; the match to TRBD2 covers 9 bases. J gave up 0 bases and V 5 bases, and 9 bases lay outside the gene matches. Germline CDR1 reads MDHEN; CDR2 reads SYDVKM. The CDR3 has 17 amino acids. The CDR3 region has the DNA TGTGCCAGCAGTCTGGCGGGACTAGCCCAAAGCACAGATACGCAGTATTTT. Translating it yields CASSLAGLAQSTDTQYF.

The rearrangement uses TRBV30 and TRBJ2-7; D remains unclear. Germline V CDR1 and CDR2: GTSNPN, SVGIG (reference sequence). The ends were cut back, 5 bases at V and 1 base at J, with 15 bases in the middle. The CDR3 runs to 14 residues. DNA of the CDR3: TGTGCCTGGGCGGCCGACCGACGTTCCTACGAGCAGTACTTC. This encodes CAWAADRRSYEQYF.

This clone was observed a handful of times. This chain uses TRBV10-3 with TRBJ2-2; 8 positions match TRBD2. Looked up from germline, CDR1 is ENHRY and CDR2 is SYGVKD. The CDR3 extends over 14 amino acids. After removal of 4 bases from V and 3 bases from J, the junction contained 1 base not matched to a gene. This CDR3 is CAISAGGDTGELFF. The DNA for the CDR3 is TGTGCCATCAGTGCGGGGGGGGACACCGGGGAGCTGTTTTTT.

The V gene is TRBV7-2, the J gene TRBJ1-2; D call uncertain. This CDR3 has 13 residues. The germline V and J ends were trimmed by 4 bases and 13 bases, with 19 bases remaining between them. CDR1 and CDR2 from the germline V gene are SGHTA and FQGNSA. The CDR3 DNA reads TGTGCCAGCAGCTCAAATCTGGTTAGGAGCGGCACCTTC. Protein sequence: CASSSNLVRSGTF.

This clone has only a few counts. V usage is TRBV6-1 and J usage is TRBJ1-5; possibly TRBD1 for D (5 bases). The CDR3 is made up of 17 amino acids. Between the trimmed V and J ends, which lost 4 bases and 3 bases, there was a span of 19 bases. Germline V lookup: CDR1 MNHNS, CDR2 SASEGT. The CDR3 sequence is CASSGAPGGRDNQPQHF. CDR3 bases: TGTGCCAGCAGTGGAGCACCGGGGGGACGCGACAATCAGCCCCAGCATTTT.

V and J are TRBV19 and TRBJ1-5, with D tentatively TRBD1 (6 bases). CDR1 is LNHDA and CDR2 is SQIVND in the germline V gene (reference sequence). V was trimmed by 1 base and J by 5 bases, leaving 15 bases between them. CDR3 size: 16 residues. DNA of the CDR3: TGTGCCAGTAGTATAGCCTTGGGGGGGGGCGATCAGCCCCAGCATTTT. Amino acid sequence: CASSIALGGGDQPQHF.

This chain uses TRBV19 with TRBJ1-5; tentatively, D is TRBD1 (5 bases). The CDR3 runs to 15 residues. Trimming cost V 7 bases and J 2 bases, with 15 bases left between them. Germline V gives CDR1 LNHDA, CDR2 SQIVND (reference sequence). The CDR3 loop reads CASNRLGTGNQPQHF. For the CDR3, the DNA is TGTGCCAGTAACCGGCTGGGGACTGGCAATCAGCCCCAGCATTTT.

V is TRBV10-3 and J is TRBJ2-1, with 14 bases fitting TRBD2. V trimming: 8 bases; J trimming: 8 bases; junction bases outside the gene matches: 5. The CDR3 loop spans 14 amino acids. Germline CDR1 is ENHRY and CDR2 is SYGVKD. CDR3 protein: CAIRRLAGGDEQFF. The CDR3 DNA follows: TGTGCCATCCGAAGACTAGCGGGGGGGGATGAGCAGTTCTTC.

In its sample, this clone was seen once. The chain uses TRBV5-1 and TRBJ2-3; the D is unclear. Between the trimmed V and J ends, which lost 0 bases and 0 bases, there was a span of 8 bases. Germline V CDR1 and CDR2: SGHRS, YFSETQ. The CDR3 loop spans 15 amino acids. The DNA for the CDR3 is TGCGCCAGCAGCTTGGAGGCCGGGAGCACAGATACGCAGTATTTT. This gives the protein CASSLEAGSTDTQYF.

The rearrangement uses TRBV6-6 and TRBJ2-1; D ambiguous. The V end lost 0 bases, the J end lost 4 bases, and 4 bases lay between the germline ends. The germline V gene has CDR1 MNHNY and CDR2 SVGAGI (reference sequence). CDR3 length: 13 residues. CDR3 amino acids: CASSYSSYNEQFF. CDR3 bases: TGTGCCAGCAGTTACTCGAGTTACAATGAGCAGTTCTTC.

The V gene is TRBV11-2, the J gene TRBJ1-4; 7 positions match TRBD1. Germline V gene data show CDR1 as SGHAT and CDR2 as FQNNGV. Unmatched junction bases numbered 7, after V lost 5 bases and J lost 4 bases. This CDR3 contains 15 residues. The CDR3 DNA reads as TGTGCCAGCAGCCTTCGACAGGGCCATAATGAAAAACTGTTTTTT. Translation gives CASSLRQGHNEKLFF.

The V and J genes are TRBV5-5 and TRBJ2-1; D may be TRBD1 (6 bases). The CDR3 has 14 residues. V lost 4 bases to trimming and J lost 1 base, with 9 bases between them. The germline gives CDR1 SGHKS, CDR2 YYEKEE (reference sequence). The CDR3, as DNA: TGTGCCAGCAGCCGCACAGGGTCCTACAATGAGCAGTTCTTC. Translated, it gives CASSRTGSYNEQFF.

This rearrangement joins TRBV11-2 to TRBJ1-1; D not certain. The germline gives CDR1 SGHAT, CDR2 FQNNGV. There are 14 residues in the CDR3. The ends were cut back, 7 bases at V and 3 bases at J, with 15 bases in the middle. CDR3 nucleotides: TGTGCCAGCACCCTTTCGGGGTTATACACTGAAGCTTTCTTT. This codes for CASTLSGLYTEAFF. Supplemented by reference TRBV11-2 and TRBJ1-1, the full variable domain reads EAGVAQSPRYKIIEKRQSVAFWCNPISGHATLYWYQQILGQGPKLLIQFQNNGVVDDSQLPKDRFSAERLKGVDSTLKIQPAKLEDSAVYLCASTLSGLYTEAFFGQGTRLTVV.

The chain joins TRBV6-1 to TRBJ1-2; D not certain. V lost 1 base, J lost 7 bases, and 13 bases lay in between. The CDR3 consists of 14 residues. Germline values: CDR1 MNHNS, CDR2 SASEGT. CDR3 DNA sequence: TGTGCCAGCAGTGAAGGGCCTAAGAGGCTTGGCTACACCTTC. Protein sequence: CASSEGPKRLGYTF.

The chain uses TRBV2 and TRBJ1-3; D is perhaps TRBD1 (6 bases). Deletions cut 5 bases from V and 4 bases from J, with 18 bases between. The CDR3 spans 16 residues. From germline, CDR1 is SNHLY and CDR2 FYNNEI. Here the CDR3 DNA reads TGTGCCAGCAGTTTTAGGGACCAGGGGTCCGGAAACACCATATATTTT. It encodes CASSFRDQGSGNTIYF. Using reference TRBV2 and TRBJ1-3 for the parts outside the CDR3, the full variable domain is EPEVTQTPSHQVTQMGQEVILRCVPISNHLYFYWYRQILGQKVEFLVSFYNNEISEKSEIFDDQFSVERPDGSNFTLKIRSTKLEDSAMYFCASSFRDQGSGNTIYFGEGSWLTVV.

This chain uses TRBV5-4 with TRBJ2-4; D is perhaps TRBD1 (5 bases). Germline values: CDR1 SGHNT, CDR2 YYREEE (reference sequence). This CDR3 is built from 15 residues. The V end lost 0 bases, the J end lost 4 bases, and 11 bases lay between the germline ends. The CDR3 DNA reads as TGTGCCAGCAGCTTGGGACAGCCTAATAAAAACATTCAGTACTTC. It codes for CASSLGQPNKNIQYF.

This sequence joins TRBV7-2 and TRBJ2-2, with D possibly TRBD1 on 5 matching bases. The CDR3 extends over 15 amino acids. Germline values: CDR1 SGHTA, CDR2 FQGNSA. The germline V and J ends were trimmed by 2 bases and 5 bases, with 12 bases remaining between them. In DNA form, the CDR3 reads TGTGCCAGCAGCTTACGGGCAGGGCGAACCGGGGAGCTGTTTTTT. Residues: CASSLRAGRTGELFF.

V gene TRBV5-4 combines with J gene TRBJ1-1; tentative D call: TRBD1 (6 bases). Trimming stripped 5 bases from V and 1 base from J, with 18 bases between. Germline assignment: CDR1 SGHNT and CDR2 YYREEE (reference sequence). This CDR3 comprises 16 residues. CDR3 nucleotide sequence: TGTGCCAGCAGGACCATCAGCGGGGGCTGGAACACTGAAGCTTTCTTT. Translation: CASRTISGGWNTEAFF.

V is TRBV27 and J is TRBJ1-5; D is undetermined. Germline V lookup: CDR1 MNHEY, CDR2 SMNVEV (reference sequence). The CDR3 is 13 amino acids. Trimming took off 10 bases at V and 6 bases at J, with 16 bases between the two ends. The CDR3 nucleotides read TGTGCCACCTCGCTCCTTGGGCGTCAGCCCCAGCATTTT. Translated, it gives CATSLLGRQPQHF.

This chain links TRBV5-4 with TRBJ1-4; 10 bases align to TRBD1. The CDR3 is 14 amino acids. The junction had 2 bases not matched to a gene; V was cut back by 4 bases and J by 5 bases. In germline, CDR1 is SGHNT, CDR2 YYREEE (reference sequence). In nucleotides, the CDR3 is TGTGCCAGCAGCCGGACAGGGGGAAATGAAAAACTGTTTTTT. Translated, it gives CASSRTGGNEKLFF.

This chain connects TRBV5-5 to TRBJ2-7, with 7 bases identical to TRBD2. The CDR3 runs to 14 residues. Unmatched junction bases numbered 9, after V lost 6 bases and J lost 3 bases. Germline V gene lookup returns CDR1 SGHKS and CDR2 YYEKEE (reference sequence). DNA of the CDR3: TGTGCCAGCAAAACCGGGACTACCCTCTACGAGCAGTACTTC. As protein: CASKTGTTLYEQYF.

The rearrangement uses TRBV19 and TRBJ2-3; 7 nucleotides line up with TRBD1. CDR1 and CDR2 (germline): LNHDA, SQIVND (reference sequence). Trimming cost V 8 bases and J 5 bases; bases outside gene matches: 13. This CDR3 comprises 15 residues. The CDR3 DNA reads TGTGCCAGTCGGCTAAACGACAGGGACAGAGATACGCAGTATTTT. This gives the protein CASRLNDRDRDTQYF.